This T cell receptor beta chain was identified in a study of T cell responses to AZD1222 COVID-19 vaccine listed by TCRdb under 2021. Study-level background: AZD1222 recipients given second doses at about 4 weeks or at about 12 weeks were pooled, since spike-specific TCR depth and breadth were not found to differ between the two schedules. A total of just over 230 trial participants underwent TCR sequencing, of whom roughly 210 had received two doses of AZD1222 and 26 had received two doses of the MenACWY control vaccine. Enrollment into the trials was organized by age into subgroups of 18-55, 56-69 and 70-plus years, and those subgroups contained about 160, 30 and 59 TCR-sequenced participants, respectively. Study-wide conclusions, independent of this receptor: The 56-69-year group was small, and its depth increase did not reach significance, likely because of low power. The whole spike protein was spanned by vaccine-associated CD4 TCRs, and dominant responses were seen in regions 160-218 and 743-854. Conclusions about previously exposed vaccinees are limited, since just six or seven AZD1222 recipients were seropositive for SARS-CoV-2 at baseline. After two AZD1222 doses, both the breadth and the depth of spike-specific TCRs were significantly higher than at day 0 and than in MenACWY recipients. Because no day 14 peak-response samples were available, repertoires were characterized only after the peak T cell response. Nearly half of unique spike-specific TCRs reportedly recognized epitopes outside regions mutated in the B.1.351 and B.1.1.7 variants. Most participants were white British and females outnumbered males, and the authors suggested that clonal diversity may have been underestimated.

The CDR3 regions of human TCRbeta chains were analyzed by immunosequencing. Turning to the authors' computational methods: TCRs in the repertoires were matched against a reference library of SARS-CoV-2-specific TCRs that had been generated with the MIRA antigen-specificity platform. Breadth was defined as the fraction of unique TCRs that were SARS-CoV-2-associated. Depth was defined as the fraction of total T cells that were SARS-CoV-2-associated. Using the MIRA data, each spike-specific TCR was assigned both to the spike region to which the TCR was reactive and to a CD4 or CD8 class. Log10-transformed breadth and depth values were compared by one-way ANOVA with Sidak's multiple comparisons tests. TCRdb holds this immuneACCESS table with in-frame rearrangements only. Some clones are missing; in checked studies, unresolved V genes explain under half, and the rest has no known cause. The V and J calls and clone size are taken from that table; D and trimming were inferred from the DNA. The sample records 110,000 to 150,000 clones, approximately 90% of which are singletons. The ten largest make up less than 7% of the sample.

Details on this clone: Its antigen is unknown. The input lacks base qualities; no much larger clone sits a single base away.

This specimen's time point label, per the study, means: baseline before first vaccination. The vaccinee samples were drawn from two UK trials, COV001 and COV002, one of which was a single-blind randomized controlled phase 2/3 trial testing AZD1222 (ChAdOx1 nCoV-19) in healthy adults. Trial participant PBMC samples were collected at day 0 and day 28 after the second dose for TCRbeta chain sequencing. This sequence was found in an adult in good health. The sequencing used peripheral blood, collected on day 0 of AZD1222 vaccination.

CDR3 region: CASAQTRAGGVSGELFF. The base sequence is TGTGCTAGTGCCCAAACCAGGGCGGGAGGGGTTTCCGGGGAGCTGTTTTTT. The rearrangement combines TRBV12-5 with TRBJ2-2, and 9 bases in between align with TRBD2. The CDR3 runs 17 residues from the cysteine to the phenylalanine. Of the read, only the CDR3 DNA is kept; its 51 bases are in frame from base 1. V is cut back by 7 bases and J by 6 bases, with 15 bases in the junction unmatched. The germline V gene gives CDR1 as LGHNT and CDR2 as FRNRAP. The entire variable domain, with the stretches around the CDR3 drawn from the reference TRBV12-5 and TRBJ2-2 proteins, is DARVTQTPRHKVTEMGQEVTMRCQPILGHNTVFWYRQTMMQGLELLAYFRNRAPLDDSGMPKDRFSAEMPDATLATLKIQPSEPRDSAVYFCASAQTRAGGVSGELFFGEGSRLTVL.